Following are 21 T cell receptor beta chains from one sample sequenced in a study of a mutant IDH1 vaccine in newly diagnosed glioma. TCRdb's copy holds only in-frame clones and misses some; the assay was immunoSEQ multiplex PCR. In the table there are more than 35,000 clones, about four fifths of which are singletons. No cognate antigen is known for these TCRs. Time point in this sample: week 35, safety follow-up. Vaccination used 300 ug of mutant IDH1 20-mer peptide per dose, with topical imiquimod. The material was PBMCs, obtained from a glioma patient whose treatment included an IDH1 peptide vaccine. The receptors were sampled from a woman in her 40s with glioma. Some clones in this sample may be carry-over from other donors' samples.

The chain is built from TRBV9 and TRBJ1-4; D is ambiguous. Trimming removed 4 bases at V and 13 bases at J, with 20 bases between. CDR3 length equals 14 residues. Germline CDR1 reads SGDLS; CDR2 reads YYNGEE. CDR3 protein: CASSPRSSTGVLFF. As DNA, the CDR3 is TGTGCCAGCAGCCCCCGTTCAAGCACGGGCGTACTGTTTTTT.

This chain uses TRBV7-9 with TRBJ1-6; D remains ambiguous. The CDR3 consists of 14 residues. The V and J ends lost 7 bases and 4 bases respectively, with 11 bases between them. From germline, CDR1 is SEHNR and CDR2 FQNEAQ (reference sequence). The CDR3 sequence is CASNREQYNSPLHF. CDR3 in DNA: TGTGCCAGCAACCGGGAGCAATATAATTCACCCCTCCACTTT.

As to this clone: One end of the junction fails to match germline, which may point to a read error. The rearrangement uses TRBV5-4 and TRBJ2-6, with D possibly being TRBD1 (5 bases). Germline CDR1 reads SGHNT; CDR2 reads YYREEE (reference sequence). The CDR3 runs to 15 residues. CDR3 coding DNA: TGTGCCAGCATTCTCTGGGGCTCTGGGGCCAAAGTCCTGACTTTC. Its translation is CASILWGSGAKVLTF.

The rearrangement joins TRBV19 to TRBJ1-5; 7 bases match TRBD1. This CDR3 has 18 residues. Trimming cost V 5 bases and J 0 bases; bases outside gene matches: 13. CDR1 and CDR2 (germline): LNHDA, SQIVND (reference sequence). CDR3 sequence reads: CASSLSGQISYSNQPQHF. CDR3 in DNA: TGTGCCAGTAGTCTCTCGGGACAGATAAGCTATAGCAATCAGCCCCAGCATTTT.

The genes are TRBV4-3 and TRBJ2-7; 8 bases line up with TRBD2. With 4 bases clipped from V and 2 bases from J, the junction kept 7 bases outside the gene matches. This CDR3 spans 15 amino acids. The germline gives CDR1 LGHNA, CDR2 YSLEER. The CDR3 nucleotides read TGCGCCAGCAGCCCAAGCGGGAGTGCCACCTACGAGCAGTACTTC. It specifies CASSPSGSATYEQYF.

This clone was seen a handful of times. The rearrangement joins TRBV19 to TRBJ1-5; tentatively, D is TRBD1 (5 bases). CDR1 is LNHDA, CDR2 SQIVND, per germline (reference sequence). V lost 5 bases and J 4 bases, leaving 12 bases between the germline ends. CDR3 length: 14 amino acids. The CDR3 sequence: CASSLDKGNQPQHF. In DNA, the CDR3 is TGTGCCAGTAGTCTGGACAAGGGTAATCAGCCCCAGCATTTT.

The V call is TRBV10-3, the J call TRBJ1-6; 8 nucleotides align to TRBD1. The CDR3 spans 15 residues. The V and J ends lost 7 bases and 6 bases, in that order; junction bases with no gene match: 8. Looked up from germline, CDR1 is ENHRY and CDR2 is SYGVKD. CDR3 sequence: CAITEDRGGNSPLHF. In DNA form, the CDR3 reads TGTGCCATCACCGAAGACAGGGGCGGTAATTCACCCCTCCACTTT.

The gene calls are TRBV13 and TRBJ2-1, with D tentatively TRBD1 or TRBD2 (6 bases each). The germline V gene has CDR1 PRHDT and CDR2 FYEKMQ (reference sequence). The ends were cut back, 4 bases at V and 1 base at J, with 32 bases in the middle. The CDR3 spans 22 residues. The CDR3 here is CASSSPAYGGEPSGGSYNEQFF. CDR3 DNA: TGTGCCAGCAGCTCCCCCGCCTACGGGGGCGAACCCTCCGGGGGATCCTACAATGAGCAGTTCTTC.

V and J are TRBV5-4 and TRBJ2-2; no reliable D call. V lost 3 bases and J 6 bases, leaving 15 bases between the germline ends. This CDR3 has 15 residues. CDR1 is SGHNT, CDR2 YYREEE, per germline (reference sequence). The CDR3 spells CASSSVRPVAGELFF. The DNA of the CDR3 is TGTGCCAGCAGCTCGGTCCGACCGGTCGCCGGGGAGCTGTTTTTT.

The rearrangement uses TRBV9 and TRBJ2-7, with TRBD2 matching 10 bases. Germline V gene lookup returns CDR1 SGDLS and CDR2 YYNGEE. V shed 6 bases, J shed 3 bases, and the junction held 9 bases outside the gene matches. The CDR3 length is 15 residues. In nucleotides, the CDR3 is TGTGCCAGCAACAGAGGAGCGGGAGGGATCTACGAGCAGTACTTC. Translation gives CASNRGAGGIYEQYF.

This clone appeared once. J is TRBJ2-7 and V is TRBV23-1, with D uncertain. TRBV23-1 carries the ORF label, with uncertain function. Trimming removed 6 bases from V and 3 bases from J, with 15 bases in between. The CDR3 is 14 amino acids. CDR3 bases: TGCGCCAGCAGCACGTGGACCTGGGGCTACGAGCAGTACTTC. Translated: CASSTWTWGYEQYF.

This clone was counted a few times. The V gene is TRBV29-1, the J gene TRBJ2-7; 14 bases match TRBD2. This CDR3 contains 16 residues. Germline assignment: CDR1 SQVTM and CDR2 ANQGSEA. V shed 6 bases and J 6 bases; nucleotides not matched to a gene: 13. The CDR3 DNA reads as TGCAGCGTACTCCCTCCGGGACTAGCGGGAGCGGGCGAGCAGTACTTC. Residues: CSVLPPGLAGAGEQYF.

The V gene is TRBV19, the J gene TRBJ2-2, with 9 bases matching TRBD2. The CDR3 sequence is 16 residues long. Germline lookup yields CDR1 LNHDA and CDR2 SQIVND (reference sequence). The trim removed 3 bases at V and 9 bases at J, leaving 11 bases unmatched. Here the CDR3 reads CASSILTRAGGWELFF. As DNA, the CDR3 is TGTGCCAGTAGTATCCTTACCCGAGCGGGGGGCTGGGAGCTGTTTTTT.

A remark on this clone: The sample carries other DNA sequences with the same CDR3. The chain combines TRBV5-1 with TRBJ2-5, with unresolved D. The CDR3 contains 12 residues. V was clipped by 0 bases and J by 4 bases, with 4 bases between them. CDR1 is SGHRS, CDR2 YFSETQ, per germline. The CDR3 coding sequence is TGCGCCAGCAGCTTGGCTGGAGAGACCCAGTACTTC. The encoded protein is CASSLAGETQYF.

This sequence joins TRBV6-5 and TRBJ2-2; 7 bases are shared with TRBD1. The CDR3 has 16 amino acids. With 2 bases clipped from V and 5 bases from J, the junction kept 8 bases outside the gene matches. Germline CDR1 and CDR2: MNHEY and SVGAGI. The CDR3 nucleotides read TGTGCCAGCAGTTACACGACAGGGCTTAAAACCGGGGAGCTGTTTTTT. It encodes CASSYTTGLKTGELFF.

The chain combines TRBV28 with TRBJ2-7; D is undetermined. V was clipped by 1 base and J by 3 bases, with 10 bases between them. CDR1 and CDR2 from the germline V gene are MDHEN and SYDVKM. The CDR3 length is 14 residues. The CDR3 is CASSLFQRNYEQYF. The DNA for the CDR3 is TGTGCCAGCAGTTTATTCCAAAGGAACTACGAGCAGTACTTC. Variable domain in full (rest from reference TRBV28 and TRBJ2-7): DVKVTQSSRYLVKRTGEKVFLECVQDMDHENMFWYRQDPGLGLRLIYFSYDVKMKEKGDIPEGYSVSREKKERFSLILESASTNQTSMYLCASSLFQRNYEQYFGPGTRLTVT.

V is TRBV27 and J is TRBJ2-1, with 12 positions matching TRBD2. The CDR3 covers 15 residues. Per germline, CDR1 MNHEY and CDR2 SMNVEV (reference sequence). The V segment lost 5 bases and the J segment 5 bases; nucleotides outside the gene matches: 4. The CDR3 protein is CASSQLAGGNNEQFF. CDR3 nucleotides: TGTGCCAGCAGTCAACTAGCGGGAGGTAACAATGAGCAGTTCTTC.

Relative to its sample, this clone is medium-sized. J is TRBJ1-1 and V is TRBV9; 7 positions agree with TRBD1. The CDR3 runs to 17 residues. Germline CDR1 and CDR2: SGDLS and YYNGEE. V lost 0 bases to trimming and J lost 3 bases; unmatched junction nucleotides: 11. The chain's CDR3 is CASSVALGRGVDTEAFF. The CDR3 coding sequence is TGTGCCAGCAGCGTAGCTTTAGGCAGGGGGGTGGACACTGAAGCTTTCTTT.

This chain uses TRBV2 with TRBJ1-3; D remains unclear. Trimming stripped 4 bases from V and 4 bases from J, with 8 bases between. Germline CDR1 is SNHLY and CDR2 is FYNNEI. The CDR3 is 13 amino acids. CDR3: CASSALGGNTIYF. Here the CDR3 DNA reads TGTGCCAGCAGTGCCCTGGGGGGAAACACCATATATTTT.

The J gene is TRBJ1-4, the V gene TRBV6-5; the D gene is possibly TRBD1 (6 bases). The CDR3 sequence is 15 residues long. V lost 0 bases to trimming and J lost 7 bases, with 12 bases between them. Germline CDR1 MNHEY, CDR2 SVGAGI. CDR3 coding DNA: TGTGCCAGCAGTTACTCCGGGGGCTCTGGTGAAAAACTGTTTTTT. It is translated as CASSYSGGSGEKLFF.

In DNA form, the CDR3 reads TGTGCCAGTAGTTTCCGACAGCCCGACGACCAGCCCCAGCATTTT. Encoded protein: CASSFRQPDDQPQHF. The V gene is TRBV19, the J gene TRBJ1-5, with a possible D match to TRBD1 (5 bases). Trimming took 5 bases from V and 7 from J, leaving 18 bases between them. The germline CDR1 and CDR2 sequences are LNHDA and SQIVND (reference sequence). The CDR3 length is 15 residues. Combining the CDR3 with reference TRBV19 and TRBJ1-5 gives the whole variable domain DGGITQSPKYLFRKEGQNVTLSCEQNLNHDAMYWYRQDPGQGLRLIYYSQIVNDFQKGDIAEGYSVSREKKESFPLTVTSAQKNPTAFYLCASSFRQPDDQPQHFGDGTRLSIL.